The source of this TCR beta chain is a study of T cells in Graves' hyperthyroidism and ophthalmopathy. Trimming removed 3 bases at V and 6 bases at J, with 15 bases between. The germline gives CDR1 SGHRS, CDR2 YFSETQ. This CDR3 is built from 15 residues. This clonotype was detected only a few times. Antigen unknown. The patients, who ranged from 18 to 65 in age, presented with newly diagnosed hyperthyroidism lasting under 2 months. Notes on the study in general: In the analysis, a 13 V-J model separated ophthalmopathy from stable hyperthyroidism.

Template material for amplifying TCR beta CDR3 regions consisted of RNA transcripts. HTBI primers drove first-round RT-PCR of the TCR CDR3. Each CDR3 protein gets one entry after TCRdb re-called the multiplex PCR reads with MiXCR. The table records some 620,000 distinct CDR3 sequences, around 15% of them present only once. The clonotype comes from a woman in her twenties or thirties with Graves' hyperthyroidism. This chain connects TRBV5-1 to TRBJ2-2, with D possibly being TRBD1 or TRBD2 (5 bases each). Specimen: blood. The CDR3 DNA sequence: TGCGCCAGCAGCTCGGTCTCACAGGAGGCCGGGGAGCTGTTTTTT. It translates to CASSSVSQEAGELFF.